A single sample gave rise to the 30 T cell receptor beta chains below, sequenced in a study of cytomegalovirus exposure and HLA in healthy donors. The table came from immunoSEQ multiplex PCR; TCRdb's copy has only in-frame clones and leaves some out. The data show 130,000 or so clones, with about 90% seen just once and 6.2% held by the top ten. The sample taken for sequencing was PBMCs. The receptors here all came from a woman aged 25 to 39 in good health and CMV-seropositive.

This rearrangement joins TRBV5-1 to TRBJ2-5, with D tentatively TRBD1 (6 bases). The CDR3 contains 14 residues. V was cut by 0 bases and J by 3 bases, with 9 bases left in between. CDR1 and CDR2 (germline): SGHRS, YFSETQ. CDR3 bases: TGCGCCAGCAGCTTGGGGGCAGGGGAAGAGACCCAGTACTTC. Protein sequence: CASSLGAGEETQYF. The variable domain in full, completed from reference TRBV5-1 and TRBJ2-5, reads KAGVTQTPRYLIKTRGQQVTLSCSPISGHRSVSWYQQTPGQGLQFLFEYFSETQRNKGNFPGRFSGRQFSNSRSEMNVSTLELGDSALYLCASSLGAGEETQYFGPGTRLLVL.

The chain links TRBV2 to TRBJ1-1; 8 bases fit TRBD1. J lost 3 bases, V lost 8 bases, and 8 bases had no gene match. The CDR3 sequence is 14 residues long. Looked up from germline, CDR1 is SNHLY and CDR2 is FYNNEI. CDR3 protein: CASANDRGYTEAFF. The CDR3 DNA is TGTGCCAGCGCAAACGACAGGGGTTACACTGAAGCTTTCTTT.

The chain carries TRBV7-6 and TRBJ2-1; 9 nucleotides match TRBD2. The CDR3 length is 15 residues. The V gene end was trimmed by 3 bases and the J gene end by 4 bases; junction bases not matched to a gene: 4. The germline V gene has CDR1 SGHVS and CDR2 FNYEAQ. Here the CDR3 reads CASSFMLAGYNEQFF. DNA of the CDR3: TGTGCCAGCAGCTTCATGCTAGCGGGATACAATGAGCAGTTCTTC.

This clone was detected only once. The chain recombines TRBV11-2 with TRBJ2-3, with 9 bases fitting TRBD2. CDR3 size: 15 residues. Germline V gene data show CDR1 as SGHAT and CDR2 as FQNNGV. V was pared by 6 bases and J by 6 bases, with 10 bases of the junction left unmatched. CDR3 bases: TGTGCCAGCAGGCTCGGGATAGCGGGGGTTGATACGCAGTATTTT. It codes for CASRLGIAGVDTQYF.

V usage is TRBV28 and J usage is TRBJ1-3; D is unresolved. Germline CDR1 and CDR2: MDHEN and SYDVKM. The CDR3 covers 14 residues. The germline V and J ends were trimmed by 4 bases and 0 bases, with 7 bases remaining between them. The chain's CDR3 is CASSSQHSGNTIYF. CDR3 nucleotides: TGTGCCAGCAGTTCACAACACTCTGGAAACACCATATATTTT.

This clone showed up just a few times. The chain links TRBV15 to TRBJ1-2; 8 bases fit TRBD1. This CDR3 is 13 amino acids long. Losses at the gene ends were 5 bases for V and 8 bases for J; bases not matched to a gene: 7. Germline CDR1 and CDR2: LNHNV and YYDKDF (reference sequence). The CDR3 loop is CATSPGGAEGYTF. The DNA of the CDR3 is TGTGCCACCAGCCCAGGGGGCGCGGAAGGCTACACCTTC.

The V and J genes are TRBV21-1 and TRBJ1-1; the D segment call TRBD1 is taken from the table without a DNA check. TRBV21-1 is marked as a pseudogene. This CDR3 comprises 14 residues. DNA of the CDR3: TGTGCCAGCAGCCTAACAGGGAGAGACACTGAAGCTTTCTTT. This codes for CASSLTGRDTEAFF.

This clone was recorded only once. This sequence joins TRBV21-1 and TRBJ1-4; no DNA check was done on the table's D call, TRBD1. TRBV21-1 is given as a pseudogene. The CDR3 is 16 amino acids. The CDR3 DNA follows: TGTGCCAGCAGCTCGACCGGACAGGCAACTAATGAAAAACTGTTTTTT. This sequence encodes CASSSTGQATNEKLFF.

The V and J genes are TRBV7-2 and TRBJ2-3; the match to TRBD1 covers 8 bases. V lost 8 bases, J lost 1 base, and 5 bases stayed unmatched. The CDR3 loop spans 14 amino acids. The V gene's germline CDR1 is SGHTA and CDR2 FQGNSA. As DNA, the CDR3 is TGTGCCAGCGCCCGGGACAGGCGCACAGATACGCAGTATTTT. Amino acids: CASARDRRTDTQYF.

The chain combines TRBV20-1 with TRBJ2-7; TRBD1 is a possible D gene (5 bases). Germline V CDR1 and CDR2: DFQATT, SNEGSKA (reference sequence). V lost 5 bases to trimming and J lost 5 bases, with 10 bases between them. The CDR3 covers 11 residues. This CDR3 reads CSALKTDEQYF. DNA of the CDR3: TGCAGTGCTCTCAAGACAGACGAGCAGTACTTC.

This sequence joins TRBV11-2 and TRBJ1-4; 7 positions agree with TRBD1. With 1 base clipped from V and 8 bases from J, the junction kept 7 bases outside the gene matches. CDR3 size: 15 residues. The V gene's germline CDR1 is SGHAT and CDR2 FQNNGV. The CDR3, as DNA: TGTGCCAGCAGCTTAGTAGGGGGCCGGGCCGAAAAACTGTTTTTT. Protein product: CASSLVGGRAEKLFF.

The chain couples TRBV5-1 to TRBJ2-2; D remains ambiguous. Germline assignment: CDR1 SGHRS and CDR2 YFSETQ. The CDR3 loop spans 17 amino acids. Trimming left V 3 bases short and J 7 bases short, with 22 bases between. The CDR3 protein is CASSSSVGVLTIGELFF. The CDR3 bases are TGCGCCAGCAGCTCATCGGTCGGCGTTCTGACAATCGGGGAGCTGTTTTTT.

The chain combines TRBV4-1 with TRBJ2-7; 7 bases align to TRBD1. In germline, CDR1 is MGHRA, CDR2 YSYEKL. The V and J ends lost 4 bases and 3 bases, in that order; junction bases with no gene match: 9. This CDR3 is built from 15 residues. The CDR3 DNA sequence: TGCGCCAGCAGCCGACTGAACAGGGGTGACTACGAGCAGTACTTC. Protein sequence: CASSRLNRGDYEQYF.

J is TRBJ2-1 and V is TRBV5-4, with 7 bases identical to TRBD1. Germline CDR1 SGHNT, CDR2 YYREEE (reference sequence). Germline trimming cut 4 bases from V and 8 bases from J; bases unmatched to any gene: 9. The CDR3 has 14 amino acids. CDR3 sequence: CASSAEGAQHEQFF. The CDR3 DNA is TGTGCCAGCAGCGCCGAGGGGGCGCAGCATGAGCAGTTCTTC. Complete variable domain (other parts from reference TRBV5-4 and TRBJ2-1): ETGVTQSPTHLIKTRGQQVTLRCSSQSGHNTVSWYQQALGQGPQFIFQYYREEENGRGNFPPRFSGLQFPNYSSELNVNALELDDSALYLCASSAEGAQHEQFFGPGTRLTVL.

V usage is TRBV10-2 and J usage is TRBJ1-5; no reliable D call. In germline, CDR1 is WSHSY, CDR2 SAAADI. Trimming left V 7 bases short and J 0 bases short, with 22 bases between. The CDR3 consists of 18 residues. The CDR3, as DNA: TGCGCCAGCAAGATGTGTGGCAGGTGGTACCATAGCAATCAGCCCCAGCATTTT. Its translation is CASKMCGRWYHSNQPQHF.

This sequence joins TRBV10-2 and TRBJ1-2; D is possibly TRBD1 (6 bases). V was clipped by 10 bases and J by 7 bases, with 13 bases between them. CDR3 length: 11 amino acids. The germline V gene encodes CDR1 WSHSY and CDR2 SAAADI. CDR3 bases: TGCGCCACTACAGGGCTAGCTGGCTACACCTTC. This encodes CATTGLAGYTF.

The rearrangement links TRBV9 to TRBJ2-2, with a tentative D call TRBD1 (6 bases). The CDR3 totals 15 residues. Germline CDR1 and CDR2: SGDLS and YYNGEE. Between the trimmed V and J ends, which lost 0 bases and 8 bases, there was a span of 14 bases. CDR3 coding DNA: TGTGCCAGCAGCGTAGGGACAGACCTTCCAGGGGAGCTGTTTTTT. It is translated as CASSVGTDLPGELFF.

The rearrangement uses TRBV5-6 and TRBJ1-5; D may be TRBD1 (5 bases). V was shortened by 1 base and J by 3 bases, with 8 bases between the two germline ends. Germline CDR1 reads SGHDT; CDR2 reads YYEEEE. CDR3 length equals 14 residues. The CDR3 DNA reads TGTGCCAGCAGCTTGTCAGGGTACAATCAGCCCCAGCATTTT. Residues: CASSLSGYNQPQHF.

This chain uses TRBV6-4 with TRBJ2-5; 14 positions match TRBD2. The CDR3 has 18 residues. Germline V gene sequence: CDR1 MRHNA, CDR2 SNTAGT. Germline trimming cut 4 bases from V and 5 bases from J; bases unmatched to any gene: 12. The CDR3 coding sequence is TGTGCCAGCAGTGGGTCCGAGACTAGCGGGAGGGCCGTTGAGACCCAGTACTTC. Amino acid sequence: CASSGSETSGRAVETQYF.

The chain employs TRBV7-2 and TRBJ2-7; 8 bases align to TRBD1. Unmatched junction bases numbered 8, after V lost 1 base and J lost 6 bases. The germline gives CDR1 SGHTA, CDR2 FQGNSA. CDR3 length equals 15 residues. The CDR3: CASSLEAGGNSEQYF. The CDR3 DNA follows: TGTGCCAGCAGCTTAGAAGCAGGGGGCAATTCCGAGCAGTACTTC. Filled out from reference TRBV7-2 and TRBJ2-7, the complete variable domain reads GAGVSQSPSNKVTEKGKDVELRCDPISGHTALYWYRQSLGQGLEFLIYFQGNSAPDKSGLPSDRFSAERTGGSVSTLTIQRTQQEDSAVYLCASSLEAGGNSEQYFGPGTRLTVT.

The chain employs TRBV15 and TRBJ2-3, with a possible D match to TRBD2 (6 bases). Germline CDR1 is LNHNV and CDR2 is YYDKDF (reference sequence). Trimming stripped 3 bases from V and 1 base from J, with 11 bases between. CDR3 size: 15 residues. The CDR3 is CATSSRDSGTDTQYF. CDR3 coding DNA: TGTGCCACCAGCAGCCGGGACTCGGGCACAGATACGCAGTATTTT.

This clone was detected once. The chain employs TRBV6-1 and TRBJ2-7; 10 bases are shared with TRBD1. Germline V gene data show CDR1 as MNHNS and CDR2 as SASEGT. After removal of 6 bases from V and 5 bases from J, the junction contained 4 bases not matched to a gene. CDR3 length: 13 amino acids. The CDR3 region is CASSRDRGDEQYF. In nucleotides, the CDR3 is TGTGCCAGCAGCCGGGACAGGGGCGACGAGCAGTACTTC.

J is TRBJ2-1 and V is TRBV6-1, with 10 bases fitting TRBD1. CDR3 size: 12 residues. V was pared by 6 bases and J by 15 bases, with 8 bases of the junction left unmatched. Germline-derived CDR1 and CDR2 are MNHNS and SASEGT. The CDR3 sequence: CASSTRTGGPFF. The CDR3 region has the DNA TGTGCCAGCAGCACTCGGACAGGGGGGCCGTTCTTC.

The table lists this clone with a count of one. The chain employs TRBV28 and TRBJ2-7, with D unresolved. The germline CDR1 and CDR2 sequences are MDHEN and SYDVKM. V was pared by 6 bases and J by 1 base, with 25 bases between. The CDR3 is 18 amino acids. CDR3 in amino acids: CASRPGPYNFGKSYEQYF. In nucleotides, the CDR3 is TGTGCCAGCAGACCAGGTCCTTATAATTTCGGAAAGTCCTACGAGCAGTACTTC.

The V and J genes are TRBV6-6 and TRBJ1-6, with D perhaps matching TRBD1 (6 bases). The V end was cut by 5 bases, the J end by 6 bases, with 14 bases between. In germline, CDR1 is MNHNY, CDR2 SVGAGI (reference sequence). This CDR3 has 15 residues. The chain's CDR3 is CASSVTGQLNSPLHF. CDR3 DNA: TGTGCCAGCAGTGTAACCGGACAGCTTAATTCACCCCTCCACTTT.

The chain has TRBV4-2 and TRBJ2-7, with unresolved D. Germline V gene sequence: CDR1 LGHNA, CDR2 YNFKEQ. With 1 base removed from V and 1 base from J, the gap between germline ends came to 5 bases. This CDR3 is 13 amino acids long. The CDR3 here is CASSQGGSYEQYF. The CDR3 nucleotides read TGTGCCAGCAGCCAAGGCGGATCCTACGAGCAGTACTTC.

The chain carries TRBV29-1 and TRBJ1-2; 7 bases align to TRBD1. Looked up from germline, CDR1 is SQVTM and CDR2 is ANQGSEA. V lost 6 bases to trimming and J lost 8 bases; unmatched junction nucleotides: 6. The CDR3 has 11 amino acids. CDR3 region: CSVRTGGGYTF. CDR3 sequence (DNA): TGCAGCGTCAGGACAGGCGGCGGCTACACCTTC. Looking up the rest from reference TRBV29-1 and TRBJ1-2 gives the full variable domain: SAVISQKPSRDICQRGTSLTIQCQVDSQVTMMFWYRQQPGQSLTLIATANQGSEATYESGFVIDKFPISRPNLTFSTLTVSNMSPEDSSIYLCSVRTGGGYTFGSGTRLTVV.

The chain employs TRBV5-1 and TRBJ2-7; a weak D match, TRBD2 (5 bases). CDR1 and CDR2 from the germline V gene are SGHRS and YFSETQ. There are 15 residues in the CDR3. Between the trimmed V and J ends, which lost 4 bases and 2 bases, there was a span of 16 bases. The CDR3 DNA reads as TGCGCCAGCAGCGTTCGAGGCGGGTACACCTACGAGCAGTACTTC. Residues: CASSVRGGYTYEQYF. The whole variable domain, filled in from reference TRBV5-1 and TRBJ2-7, reads KAGVTQTPRYLIKTRGQQVTLSCSPISGHRSVSWYQQTPGQGLQFLFEYFSETQRNKGNFPGRFSGRQFSNSRSEMNVSTLELGDSALYLCASSVRGGYTYEQYFGPGTRLTVT.

The gene calls are TRBV5-4 and TRBJ1-3; TRBD1 aligns across 9 bases. Germline trimming cut 4 bases from V and 4 bases from J; bases unmatched to any gene: 6. The CDR3 loop spans 15 amino acids. The V gene's germline CDR1 is SGHNT and CDR2 YYREEE (reference sequence). CDR3 nucleotide sequence: TGTGCCAGCAGCCGGGGACAGGGTTGGGGAAACACCATATATTTT. It translates to CASSRGQGWGNTIYF.

This clone was seen just once. The gene calls are TRBV7-9 and TRBJ2-5, with D possibly being TRBD1 (6 bases). Per the germline V gene, CDR1 is SEHNR and CDR2 is FQNEAQ (reference sequence). The CDR3 loop spans 12 amino acids. Trimming shortened V by 4 bases and J by 13 bases, and 16 bases separated the two germline ends. This chain's CDR3 is CASSSTPGHRYF. The CDR3 DNA reads as TGTGCCAGCAGCTCAACGCCGGGACACCGGTACTTC.